One and the same sample provided the 12 T cell receptor beta chains below, sequenced in a study of vaccination effects on CD4 cells after COVID-19. Sequenced by immunoSEQ multiplex PCR; TCRdb stores in-frame clones only, minus some. The data show approximately 26,000 clones, with around 70% seen just once and approximately 10% held by the top ten. Their target antigens are unknown. Expansion with viral peptide pools was applied to antigen-specific CD4+ T cells by the ViraFEST assay prior to sequencing. When ten to eleven days of culture had elapsed, CD4+ T cells were isolated. Everyone in the study got two shots of either the BNT162b2 or mRNA-1273 vaccine. The sequences come from CD4+ T cells from PBMCs cultured with HCoV-NL63 spike peptides, collected after COVID-19 vaccination. The origin of the receptors is a human donor who received a COVID-19 vaccine.

V is TRBV3-1 (or the pseudogene TRBV3-2) and J is TRBJ1-1; D uncertain. From germline, CDR1 is LGHDT and CDR2 YNNKEL (reference sequence). V lost 1 base to trimming and J lost 6 bases, with 9 bases between them. The CDR3 covers 13 residues. The CDR3 region has the DNA TGTGCCAGCAGCCAAGGGATAAAATCTGAAGCTTTCTTT. It translates to CASSQGIKSEAFF.

The chain joins TRBV18 to TRBJ2-5; D is undetermined. The CDR3 loop spans 11 amino acids. V lost 5 bases and J lost 3, with 4 bases in between. In germline, CDR1 is KGHSH, CDR2 LQKENI. DNA of the CDR3: TGTGCCAGCTCAGCGAAAGAGACCCAGTACTTC. It codes for CASSAKETQYF. The full variable domain, completed using reference TRBV18 and TRBJ2-5, is NAGVMQNPRHLVRRRGQEARLRCSPMKGHSHVYWYRQLPEEGLKFMVYLQKENIIDESGMPKERFSAEFPKEGPSILRIQQVVRGDSAAYFCASSAKETQYFGPGTRLLVL.

V usage is TRBV2 and J usage is TRBJ1-2, with D maybe TRBD1 (5 bases). Germline CDR1 and CDR2: SNHLY and FYNNEI. The CDR3 has 13 residues. V gave up 4 bases and J gave up 5 bases, with 11 bases separating them. The CDR3: CASSGTGGYGYTF. CDR3 DNA sequence: TGTGCCAGCAGTGGGACCGGGGGATATGGCTACACCTTC.

The V and J genes are TRBV29-1 and TRBJ2-5, with D uncertain. V was shortened by 7 bases and J by 2 bases, with 11 bases between the two germline ends. The CDR3 covers 12 residues. Germline lookup yields CDR1 SQVTM and CDR2 ANQGSEA. The CDR3 nucleotides are TGCAGCGCAAGCCCACAGCAAGAGACCCAGTACTTC. This sequence encodes CSASPQQETQYF.

This rearrangement joins TRBV5-6 to TRBJ1-5; D ambiguous. CDR1 is SGHDT and CDR2 is YYEEEE in the germline V gene. There are 14 residues in the CDR3. Trimming removed 1 base at V and 5 bases at J, with 10 bases between. The CDR3 spells CASSLYGPHQPQHF. CDR3 in DNA: TGTGCCAGCAGCTTGTATGGGCCCCATCAGCCCCAGCATTTT.

The chain carries TRBV5-1 and TRBJ1-3; D is unresolved. Germline assignment: CDR1 SGHRS and CDR2 YFSETQ. V dropped 4 bases and J dropped 0 bases, with 14 bases sitting between them. The CDR3 consists of 16 residues. The CDR3 here is CASSPYETNSGNTIYF. DNA for the CDR3: TGCGCCAGCAGCCCATACGAGACGAACTCTGGAAACACCATATATTTT.

Worth noting for this clone: At one boundary the junction diverges from the germline segment, which might be a read error. Other DNA sequences of this sample code for an identical CDR3. The gene calls are TRBV12-3 or TRBV12-4 and TRBJ2-7, with TRBD2 identical over 9 bases. The CDR3 has 13 amino acids. CDR3 nucleotides: TGTGCCAGCAGATTAGCGGGGGCCTACGAGCAGTACTTC. This encodes CASRLAGAYEQYF.

This clone was detected only a few times. V and J are TRBV5-8 and TRBJ1-5, with 10 bases identical to TRBD1. The length of the CDR3 is 16 residues. Germline V gene data show CDR1 as SGHTS and CDR2 as YDEGEE. V was clipped by 4 bases and J by 3 bases; unmatched bases: 7. The CDR3 spells CASSIRTGGLNQPQHF. CDR3 DNA sequence: TGTGCCAGCAGCATTAGGACAGGGGGACTCAATCAGCCCCAGCATTTT.

J is TRBJ1-5 and V is TRBV6-1; unclear D gene. CDR1 and CDR2 (germline): MNHNS, SASEGT. Between the trimmed V and J ends, which lost 2 bases and 7 bases, there was a span of 12 bases. The length of the CDR3 is 14 residues. As DNA, the CDR3 is TGTGCCAGCAGTGAATGGGGAGGACGGCAGCCCCAGCATTTT. Protein product: CASSEWGGRQPQHF.

This sequence joins TRBV19 and TRBJ2-3; D tentatively reads TRBD1 or TRBD2 (6 bases each). Between the trimmed V and J ends, which lost 5 bases and 4 bases, there was a span of 16 bases. Germline CDR1 is LNHDA and CDR2 is SQIVND (reference sequence). The CDR3 consists of 15 residues. DNA for the CDR3: TGTGCCAGTAGTCTCAGGGGAGGATTGGCAGATACGCAGTATTTT. Translation gives CASSLRGGLADTQYF.

The chain recombines TRBV15 with TRBJ1-5; no definite D call. CDR1 and CDR2 (germline): LNHNV, YYDKDF (reference sequence). The CDR3 loop spans 12 amino acids. Deletions cut 3 bases from V and 4 bases from J, with 4 bases between. CDR3 sequence (DNA): TGTGCCACCAGCAGGGATAATCAGCCCCAGCATTTT. Residues: CATSRDNQPQHF.

Of note for this clone: Germline is not matched at one junction end, which may reflect a read error. V usage is TRBV5-1 and J usage is TRBJ2-1; D is ambiguous. In germline, CDR1 is SGHRS, CDR2 YFSETQ. This CDR3 is built from 8 residues. The CDR3 nucleotides read TGCGCCAGCCCCCTCAGAGTCTTC. It translates to CASPLRVF.